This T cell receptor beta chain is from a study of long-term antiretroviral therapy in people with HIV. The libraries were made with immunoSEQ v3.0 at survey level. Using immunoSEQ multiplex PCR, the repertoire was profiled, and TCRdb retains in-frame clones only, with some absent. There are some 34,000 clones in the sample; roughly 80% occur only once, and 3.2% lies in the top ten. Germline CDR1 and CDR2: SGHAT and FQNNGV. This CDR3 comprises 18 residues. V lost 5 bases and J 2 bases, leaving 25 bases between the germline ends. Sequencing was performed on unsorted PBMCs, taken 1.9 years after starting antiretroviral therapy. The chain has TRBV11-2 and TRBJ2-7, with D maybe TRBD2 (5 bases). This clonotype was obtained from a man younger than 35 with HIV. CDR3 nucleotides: TGTGCCAGCAGCCCCTCGAACCTGCCGGGATCTCCTACCTACGAGCAGTACTTC. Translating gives CASSPSNLPGSPTYEQYF.